One sample yielded the 9 T cell receptor beta chains listed below, sequenced in a study of fetal regulatory T cell absence and autoimmunity. The table came from immunoSEQ multiplex PCR; TCRdb's copy has only in-frame clones and leaves some out. The sample includes about 50,000 clones, approximately 80% seen only once; the top ten take 0.41%. The sequenced sample was cord blood. The receptor source for this set is a newborn boy with IPEX syndrome.

The J gene is TRBJ1-2, the V gene TRBV6-5; TRBD1 matches 8 bases. The junction had 5 bases not matched to a gene; V was cut back by 0 bases and J by 2 bases. The CDR3 covers 16 residues. Germline V gene lookup returns CDR1 MNHEY and CDR2 SVGAGI. DNA of the CDR3: TGTGCCAGCAGTTACTCAATGACAGGGGCGAACTATGGCTACACCTTC. Translation gives CASSYSMTGANYGYTF.

The CDR3 DNA sequence: TGTGCCAGTAGTATACGTGGGGGGACGTACAATGAGCAGTTCTTC. Amino acid sequence: CASSIRGGTYNEQFF. The chain links TRBV19 to TRBJ2-1; D perhaps matches TRBD2 (6 bases). The V and J ends lost 2 bases and 4 bases respectively, with 12 bases between them. The CDR3 consists of 15 residues. Germline V gene data show CDR1 as LNHDA and CDR2 as SQIVND (reference sequence).

This clone has only a few counts. V gene TRBV30 combines with J gene TRBJ1-5, with 9 bases that match TRBD1. Germline V gene lookup returns CDR1 GTSNPN and CDR2 SVGIG (reference sequence). The CDR3 spans 17 residues. After removal of 2 bases from V and 3 bases from J, the junction contained 11 bases not matched to a gene. CDR3 amino acids: CAWSPPGQGYFNQPQHF. The CDR3 DNA reads as TGTGCCTGGAGTCCCCCGGGACAGGGTTATTTCAATCAGCCCCAGCATTTT.

J is TRBJ2-7 and V is TRBV18; D is perhaps TRBD1 or TRBD2 (5 bases each). The V gene's germline CDR1 is KGHSH and CDR2 LQKENI. Trimming removed 2 bases at V and 4 bases at J, with 12 bases between. The CDR3 spans 14 residues. The DNA of the CDR3 is TGTGCCAGCTCACCAGGGACGGATAAATACGAGCAGTACTTC. Translated, it gives CASSPGTDKYEQYF.

The rearrangement links TRBV6-1 to TRBJ1-5; D gene ambiguous. V lost 2 bases and J 0 bases, leaving 8 bases between the germline ends. The CDR3 extends over 15 amino acids. CDR1 MNHNS and CDR2 SASEGT come from the germline V gene. The CDR3 DNA sequence: TGTGCCAGCAGTGAATCTGGGCTTAGCAATCAGCCCCAGCATTTT. Protein sequence: CASSESGLSNQPQHF.

This sequence joins TRBV5-4 and TRBJ2-7, with 11 bases matching TRBD1. V shed 5 bases, J shed 5 bases, and the junction held 6 bases outside the gene matches. CDR3 length equals 14 residues. CDR1 is SGHNT and CDR2 is YYREEE in the germline V gene (reference sequence). The CDR3 sequence is CASRAGTGGHEQYF. The CDR3 DNA reads TGTGCCAGCAGGGCCGGGACAGGGGGGCACGAGCAGTACTTC.

The V gene is TRBV5-4, the J gene TRBJ2-7; the D gene is possibly TRBD2 (5 bases). V gave up 0 bases and J gave up 3 bases, with 19 bases separating them. The CDR3 totals 17 residues. Germline assignment: CDR1 SGHNT and CDR2 YYREEE (reference sequence). The CDR3 here is CASSLVPGKRGNYEQYF. The DNA for the CDR3 is TGTGCCAGCAGCTTGGTTCCGGGAAAGAGAGGGAACTACGAGCAGTACTTC.

The chain uses TRBV14 and TRBJ1-3, with D possibly being TRBD1 (5 bases). The length of the CDR3 is 15 residues. Trimming stripped 1 base from V and 2 bases from J, with 9 bases between. In germline, CDR1 is SGHDN, CDR2 FVKESK. This CDR3 reads CASSQGRETGNTIYF. CDR3 DNA: TGTGCCAGCAGCCAAGGCAGGGAGACTGGAAACACCATATATTTT. The full variable domain, in which reference TRBV14 and TRBJ1-3 provide the parts outside the CDR3, is EAGVTQFPSHSVIEKGQTVTLRCDPISGHDNLYWYRRVMGKEIKFLLHFVKESKQDESGMPNNRFLAERTGGTYSTLKVQPAELEDSGVYFCASSQGRETGNTIYFGEGSWLTVV.

This chain uses TRBV14 with TRBJ2-7; D is unclear. The CDR3 consists of 14 residues. The V end was cut by 0 bases, the J end by 4 bases, with 10 bases between. Germline V lookup: CDR1 SGHDN, CDR2 FVKESK. CDR3 nucleotide sequence: TGTGCCAGCAGCCAAGAGGATAAGGTATACGAGCAGTACTTC. Translated: CASSQEDKVYEQYF. Complete variable domain (other parts from reference TRBV14 and TRBJ2-7): EAGVTQFPSHSVIEKGQTVTLRCDPISGHDNLYWYRRVMGKEIKFLLHFVKESKQDESGMPNNRFLAERTGGTYSTLKVQPAELEDSGVYFCASSQEDKVYEQYFGPGTRLTVT.